This TCR beta chain was identified in a study of OX40 agonist ivuxolimab in advanced cancers. TCRdb's table, derived via immunoSEQ multiplex PCR, lists solely in-frame clones and lacks some. This table has about 40,000 clones, about 90% appearing once. CDR3 length: 15 amino acids. Looked up from germline, CDR1 is MNHEY and CDR2 is SMNVEV (reference sequence). Trimming cost V 5 bases and J 5 bases; bases outside gene matches: 9. Notes on the study in general: Both blood CD4+ and CD8+ T cells showed clonal growth by week 6 at 0.1 to 3.0 mg/kg.

A word on this clone: Its matching antigen is unknown.

The sequences come from CD4+ or CD8+ T cells sorted from blood, collected in a trial of the OX40 agonist ivuxolimab. The TCR was taken from an adult with an advanced solid tumor such as melanoma, head and neck, liver or kidney cancer. The rearrangement uses TRBV27 and TRBJ2-7; 10 nucleotides match TRBD2. CDR3 residues: CASSPGLAALHEQYF. The CDR3 nucleotides read TGTGCCAGCAGTCCAGGACTAGCGGCCCTCCACGAGCAGTACTTC.